This record covers a single T cell receptor (beta chain). In the PCR, 60 Vbeta and 13 Jbeta primers were used. Produced via immunoSEQ multiplex PCR; TCRdb's table is partial and in-frame only. The listing records more than 70,000 clones. The CDR3 runs to 17 residues. The junction had 12 bases not matched to a gene; V was cut back by 1 base and J by 6 bases. The germline V gene encodes CDR1 LNHNV and CDR2 YYDKDF (reference sequence). The data are from a study of cytomegalovirus exposure and HLA in healthy donors. Material for sequencing was PBMCs. This chain links TRBV15 with TRBJ2-7; 10 positions agree with TRBD2. The source of this sequence is a woman aged 55-70 years in good health and CMV-seronegative. The CDR3 protein is CATSRGLAGVSLAEQYF. The DNA for the CDR3 is TGTGCCACCAGCAGAGGCCTAGCGGGAGTTTCTTTAGCCGAGCAGTACTTC.